Below, 6 T cell receptor beta chains from the same sample are listed, as sequenced in a study of spatial heterogeneity in lung cancer. Time point described: blood at routine non-recurrence follow-up after resection. TCRdb re-called the 5' RACE reads through MiXCR, storing one row per CDR3 protein. Of 3,300 or so distinct CDR3 sequences in the sample, around a fifth were seen once. The source was PBMCs, collected at follow-up. These receptors were obtained from a male donor with early-stage non-small cell lung cancer.

This clonotype has only one observation. V gene TRBV7-2 combines with J gene TRBJ1-6; D may be TRBD1 (6 bases). Trimming took off 6 bases at V and 6 bases at J, with 12 bases between the two ends. The germline CDR1 and CDR2 sequences are SGHTA and FQGNSA. This CDR3 comprises 14 residues. The DNA for the CDR3 is TGTGCCAGCAGTTCCAACAGGGCTAATTCACCCCTCCACTTT. Translating gives CASSSNRANSPLHF.

This clonotype was detected many times. The V gene is TRBV6-2 or TRBV6-3, the J gene TRBJ1-6; a weak D match, TRBD1 (6 bases). Germline assignment: CDR1 MNHEY and CDR2 SVGEGT. Trimming left V 4 bases short and J 5 bases short, with 9 bases between. CDR3 length: 14 amino acids. The CDR3 nucleotides read TGTGCCAGCAGTTCACAGGGAGATAATTCACCCCTCCACTTT. The encoded protein is CASSSQGDNSPLHF.

This chain joins TRBV15 and TRBJ1-1, with D maybe TRBD1 (5 bases). Trimming took off 8 bases at V and 4 bases at J, with 29 bases between the two ends. From germline, CDR1 is LNHNV and CDR2 YYDKDF (reference sequence). The CDR3 covers 18 residues. The CDR3: CATQQTGRQGIMGTEAFF. The DNA of the CDR3 is TGTGCCACCCAGCAAACTGGACGGCAGGGTATAATGGGCACTGAAGCTTTCTTT.

This clonotype was observed a handful of times. The chain uses TRBV5-1 and TRBJ2-7, with a tentative D call TRBD1 (6 bases). There are 15 residues in the CDR3. The V end lost 3 bases, the J end lost 0 bases, and 13 bases lay between the germline ends. Germline V gene sequence: CDR1 SGHRS, CDR2 YFSETQ. The CDR3 DNA follows: TGCGCCAGCAGCTATACAGGGCCTTTCTCCTACGAGCAGTACTTC. This codes for CASSYTGPFSYEQYF.

This clonotype was recorded many times. V gene TRBV5-6 combines with J gene TRBJ1-1; tentative D call: TRBD1 (6 bases). The germline V and J ends were trimmed by 0 bases and 4 bases, with 16 bases remaining between them. The CDR3 covers 16 residues. Germline lookup yields CDR1 SGHDT and CDR2 YYEEEE. The CDR3 protein is CASSLGYGRGSTEAFF. The CDR3 nucleotides read TGTGCCAGCAGCTTGGGGTACGGGAGGGGGAGCACTGAAGCTTTCTTT.

This clonotype was found many times. This chain joins TRBV7-8 and TRBJ2-5; maybe TRBD2 (6 bases). Trimming left V 0 bases short and J 4 bases short, with 9 bases between. Germline values: CDR1 SGHVS, CDR2 FQNEAQ. The CDR3 spans 14 residues. The CDR3 nucleotides read TGTGCCAGCAGCTTAGCGGGAGGACCAGAGACCCAGTACTTC. It encodes CASSLAGGPETQYF.